One sample yielded the 14 T cell receptor beta chains listed below, sequenced in a study of shared clonotypes between healthy human individuals. Generated by immunoSEQ multiplex PCR, the TCRdb table keeps only in-frame clones and is missing some. The sample contains 650,000 to 800,000 clones, 55% to 75% of which appear only once. Source material: memory CD4+ T cells sorted from blood. Sample subset: CD45RA-negative fraction. Receptors originate from a woman aged 25-40 years in good health.

The chain employs TRBV27 and TRBJ2-4; either TRBD1 or TRBD2 may supply D (6 bases each). The CDR3 length is 18 residues. Germline loops: CDR1 MNHEY, CDR2 SMNVEV (reference sequence). The ends were cut back, 5 bases at V and 3 bases at J, with 23 bases in the middle. DNA for the CDR3: TGTGCCAGCAGTCCAACTCTTAATCTCAGGGGAGGCAAAAACATTCAGTACTTC. Translation: CASSPTLNLRGGKNIQYF.

This chain links TRBV7-9 with TRBJ1-2; D uncertain. CDR3 length: 14 residues. From germline, CDR1 is SEHNR and CDR2 FQNEAQ (reference sequence). Trimming shortened V by 10 bases and J by 0 bases, and 15 bases separated the two germline ends. The CDR3: CATNAQQTNYGYTF. The CDR3, as DNA: TGTGCCACTAACGCCCAGCAAACTAACTATGGCTACACCTTC.

The V gene is TRBV6-1, the J gene TRBJ1-5; D gene uncertain. CDR1 and CDR2 from the germline V gene are MNHNS and SASEGT. Deletions cut 4 bases from V and 4 bases from J, with 5 bases between. The CDR3 sequence is 12 residues long. The CDR3: CASSGVNQPQHF. The CDR3 nucleotides read TGTGCCAGCAGTGGCGTGAATCAGCCCCAGCATTTT.

The chain couples TRBV6-1 to TRBJ1-1; TRBD1 might be the D (6 bases). Trimming shortened V by 10 bases and J by 1 base, and 16 bases separated the two germline ends. CDR1 and CDR2 (germline): MNHNS, SASEGT. CDR3 length: 14 residues. In nucleotides, the CDR3 is TGTGCCATTAAGCCGGGACATCAGAACACTGAAGCTTTCTTT. Its protein is CAIKPGHQNTEAFF.

The rearrangement joins TRBV18 to TRBJ1-4; D is unclear. The CDR3 totals 13 residues. Germline assignment: CDR1 KGHSH and CDR2 LQKENI. Trimming removed 4 bases from V and 8 bases from J, with 11 bases in between. The CDR3 DNA reads as TGTGCCAGCTCACGGAAAGAAAGGGAAAAACTGTTTTTT. As protein: CASSRKEREKLFF.

The chain combines TRBV29-1 with TRBJ2-1; D is perhaps TRBD2 (6 bases). V lost 5 bases, J lost 0 bases, and 11 bases lay in between. Germline CDR1 reads SQVTM; CDR2 reads ANQGSEA. This CDR3 has 14 residues. CDR3 sequence: CSVIRGVSYNEQFF. The CDR3, as DNA: TGCAGCGTTATACGCGGGGTCTCCTACAATGAGCAGTTCTTC.

The chain uses TRBV19 and TRBJ2-7; TRBD2 matches 11 bases. The germline gives CDR1 LNHDA, CDR2 SQIVND (reference sequence). The ends lost 6 bases at V and 4 bases at J; junction bases unmatched: 14. The CDR3 totals 17 residues. CDR3 nucleotides: TGTGCCAGTAGACAAAGCCTTGGGGCTAGCGGGAGGTACGAGCAGTACTTC. This gives the protein CASRQSLGASGRYEQYF.

This clone was seen just once. V is TRBV5-1 and J is TRBJ2-1, with 9 bases identical to TRBD2. The CDR3 has 14 amino acids. With V trimmed by 4 bases and J by 7 bases, 6 bases remained unmatched. Germline V gene sequence: CDR1 SGHRS, CDR2 YFSETQ. The CDR3, as DNA: TGCGCCAGCAGCAAGGTAGCGGGAGTAAATGAGCAGTTCTTC. Translating gives CASSKVAGVNEQFF. Combining the CDR3 with reference TRBV5-1 and TRBJ2-1 gives the whole variable domain KAGVTQTPRYLIKTRGQQVTLSCSPISGHRSVSWYQQTPGQGLQFLFEYFSETQRNKGNFPGRFSGRQFSNSRSEMNVSTLELGDSALYLCASSKVAGVNEQFFGPGTRLTVL.

This clone was seen only a few times. This chain uses TRBV5-8 with TRBJ2-6; either TRBD1 or TRBD2 may supply D (5 bases each). CDR1 is SGHTS and CDR2 is YDEGEE in the germline V gene. The V gene lost 4 bases and the J gene lost 0 bases, with 11 bases spanning the gap. This CDR3 has 16 residues. CDR3 DNA: TGTGCCAGCAGCCCAGGGACCTTCTCTGGGGCCAACGTCCTGACTTTC. Its translation: CASSPGTFSGANVLTF.

V gene TRBV10-1 combines with J gene TRBJ1-2; D uncertain. The CDR3 loop spans 14 amino acids. CDR1 is WNHNN and CDR2 is SYGVQD in the germline V gene (reference sequence). Trimming removed 2 bases at V and 1 base at J, with 8 bases between. This CDR3 reads CASSEGADNYGYTF. CDR3 bases: TGCGCCAGCAGTGAGGGAGCAGATAACTATGGCTACACCTTC.

The chain has TRBV28 and TRBJ2-7; the D gene is possibly TRBD2 (6 bases). V was pared by 5 bases and J by 0 bases, with 14 bases between. The germline gives CDR1 MDHEN, CDR2 SYDVKM. The CDR3 consists of 15 residues. The CDR3 region is CASSPHGGGSYEQYF. The CDR3 region has the DNA TGTGCCAGCAGTCCCCATGGGGGAGGCTCCTACGAGCAGTACTTC.

V usage is TRBV4-1 and J usage is TRBJ1-2, with D possibly being TRBD1 (5 bases). CDR3 length equals 15 residues. V lost 1 base to trimming and J lost 5 bases, with 14 bases between them. Germline V gene sequence: CDR1 MGHRA, CDR2 YSYEKL. CDR3 DNA sequence: TGCGCCAGCAGCCAAGTTGGCAACGGGGGGTATGGCTACACCTTC. Translation gives CASSQVGNGGYGYTF.

The chain joins TRBV28 to TRBJ1-2, with 9 bases matching TRBD1. Germline loops: CDR1 MDHEN, CDR2 SYDVKM. The CDR3 is made up of 14 amino acids. V was clipped by 6 bases and J by 4 bases; unmatched bases: 6. CDR3 DNA: TGTGCCAGCAGATACCGGGACAGGGTCTATGGCTACACCTTC. Translating gives CASRYRDRVYGYTF.

The rearrangement uses TRBV6-6 and TRBJ1-1; TRBD1 might be the D (5 bases). Per germline, CDR1 MNHNY and CDR2 SVGAGI (reference sequence). Trimming removed 6 bases from V and 6 bases from J, with 17 bases in between. This CDR3 has 14 amino acids. As DNA, the CDR3 is TGTGCCAGCAGCTTGGCTTTGACAGCGGCTGAAGCTTTCTTT. Encoded protein: CASSLALTAAEAFF.